The 2 T cell receptor beta chains below were found in one sample sequenced in a study of graft-versus-host responses after intestinal transplantation. Data came from immunoSEQ multiplex PCR; TCRdb stores just in-frame clones and leaves some out. The table lists roughly 92,000 clones, 88% of them singletons. These receptors have no known antigen. Sequencing was performed on unstimulated CD4+ T cells sorted from spleen or lymph node cells, taken before transplant. These receptor sequences come from a human donor who was the organ donor for an intestinal transplant.

The chain combines TRBV2 with TRBJ2-5, with D possibly TRBD2 on 5 matching bases. The V end lost 6 bases, the J end lost 1 base, and 9 bases lay between the germline ends. Germline V gene lookup returns CDR1 SNHLY and CDR2 FYNNEI. The CDR3 has 13 amino acids. The CDR3 region is CASSGLAQETQYF. CDR3 DNA: TGTGCCAGCAGCGGGCTAGCCCAAGAGACCCAGTACTTC.

The rearrangement joins TRBV14 to TRBJ1-2; no definite D call. V was trimmed by 7 bases and J by 0 bases, leaving 12 bases between them. Looked up from germline, CDR1 is SGHDN and CDR2 is FVKESK. The CDR3 covers 14 residues. CDR3 nucleotide sequence: TGTGCCAGCAATGATGGGCCCACTAACTATGGCTACACCTTC. This translates into CASNDGPTNYGYTF.